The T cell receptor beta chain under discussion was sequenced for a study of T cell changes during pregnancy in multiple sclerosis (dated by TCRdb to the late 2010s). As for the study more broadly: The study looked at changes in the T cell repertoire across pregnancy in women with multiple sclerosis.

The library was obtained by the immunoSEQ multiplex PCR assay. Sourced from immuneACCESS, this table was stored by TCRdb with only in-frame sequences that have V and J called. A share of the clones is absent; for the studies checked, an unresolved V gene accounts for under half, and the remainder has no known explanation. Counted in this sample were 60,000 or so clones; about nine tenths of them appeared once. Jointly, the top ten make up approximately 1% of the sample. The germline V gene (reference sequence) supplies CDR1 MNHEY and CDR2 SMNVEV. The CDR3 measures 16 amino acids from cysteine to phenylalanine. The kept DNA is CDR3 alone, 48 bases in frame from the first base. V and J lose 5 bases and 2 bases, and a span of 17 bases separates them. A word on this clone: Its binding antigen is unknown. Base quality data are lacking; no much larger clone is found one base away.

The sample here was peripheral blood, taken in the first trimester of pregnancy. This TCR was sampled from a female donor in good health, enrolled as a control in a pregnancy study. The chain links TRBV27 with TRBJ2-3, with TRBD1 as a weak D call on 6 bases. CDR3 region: CASSTPGRGVTDTQYF. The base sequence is TGTGCCAGCAGTACCCCCGGCAGGGGAGTCACAGATACGCAGTATTTT.